This passage covers 8 T cell receptor beta chains from one sample sequenced in a study of T cell responses to AZD1222 COVID-19 vaccine. Libraries were prepared by immunoSEQ multiplex PCR; TCRdb keeps only in-frame clonotypes and omits some of them. The data contain over 120,000 clones, around nine tenths of them seen just once; the ten biggest clones take up roughly 1.8%. The material was peripheral blood, obtained 28 days after the second AZD1222 dose. The receptors here all came from an adult who received the AZD1222 COVID-19 vaccine.

This sequence joins TRBV7-2 and TRBJ1-4; perhaps TRBD1 as D (5 bases). This CDR3 region has 15 residues. The germline V gene has CDR1 SGHTA and CDR2 FQGNSA. V shed 4 bases and J shed 6 bases, with 15 bases lying between them. The CDR3 reads CASSSYGGTHEKLFF. Here the CDR3 DNA reads TGTGCCAGCAGCTCGTATGGGGGGACTCATGAAAAACTGTTTTTT.

The rearrangement links TRBV5-8 to TRBJ2-3, with TRBD2 matching over 12 bases. CDR3 length: 16 amino acids. Germline V gives CDR1 SGHTS, CDR2 YDEGEE. V shed 4 bases and J 4 bases; nucleotides not matched to a gene: 7. The CDR3 nucleotides are TGTGCCAGCAGCCTTGTTCTAGCGGGAGGGTCAGATACGCAGTATTTT. It yields the protein CASSLVLAGGSDTQYF.

This clone has just a few counts. DNA for the CDR3: TGCAGCGTTGTTGGGACTAGCGGGATAGTGAGCACAGATACGCAGTATTTT. Translated: CSVVGTSGIVSTDTQYF. J is TRBJ2-3 and V is TRBV29-1; 13 positions match TRBD2. Unmatched junction bases numbered 7, after V lost 4 bases and J lost 0 bases. The germline V gene has CDR1 SQVTM and CDR2 ANQGSEA. The CDR3 covers 17 residues.

In this sample, this clone turned up once. For the CDR3, the DNA is TGTGCCCTGGGTATTGCCCTTGGCTACACCTTC. As protein: CALGIALGYTF. The J gene is TRBJ1-2, the V gene TRBV30; D ambiguous. Trimming left V 8 bases short and J 7 bases short, with 14 bases between. Per the germline V gene, CDR1 is GTSNPN and CDR2 is SVGIG (reference sequence). The CDR3 loop spans 11 amino acids.

This chain uses TRBV4-3 with TRBJ1-1; no reliable D call. V lost 4 bases to trimming and J lost 0 bases, with 6 bases between them. Germline V gene sequence: CDR1 LGHNA, CDR2 YSLEER. The CDR3 contains 13 residues. CDR3 bases: TGCGCCAGCAGCCGGCTTTTGAACACTGAAGCTTTCTTT. This sequence encodes CASSRLLNTEAFF.

The gene calls are TRBV9 and TRBJ2-3; D possibly corresponds to TRBD2 (6 bases). V shed 4 bases and J shed 1 base, with 16 bases lying between them. The V gene's germline CDR1 is SGDLS and CDR2 YYNGEE. CDR3 length equals 16 residues. The CDR3: CASSPTSWEGTDTQYF. The CDR3, as DNA: TGTGCCAGCAGCCCGACATCGTGGGAGGGCACAGATACGCAGTATTTT.

This CDR3 is CASSSGTRRETQYF. CDR3 coding DNA: TGTGCCAGCAGTTCCGGGACAAGAAGAGAGACCCAGTACTTC. The J gene is TRBJ2-5, the V gene TRBV11-1, with D perhaps matching TRBD1 (6 bases). CDR1 SGHAT and CDR2 FQDESV come from the germline V gene (reference sequence). The CDR3 sequence is 14 residues long. The germline V and J ends were trimmed by 6 bases and 4 bases, with 15 bases remaining between them.

This sequence joins TRBV9 and TRBJ2-1; D may match TRBD1 or TRBD2 (5 bases each). Between the trimmed V and J ends, which lost 1 base and 4 bases, there was a span of 12 bases. This CDR3 has 15 residues. Per the germline V gene, CDR1 is SGDLS and CDR2 is YYNGEE. The CDR3 sequence: CASSVSDGAYNEQFF. DNA of the CDR3: TGTGCCAGCAGCGTATCCGACGGGGCTTACAATGAGCAGTTCTTC.